A selection of T cell receptor beta chains follows, all from one sample in a study of cytomegalovirus exposure and HLA in healthy donors. Profiled with immunoSEQ multiplex PCR; TCRdb holds only in-frame clones, not every one. The profile shows 150,000 to 200,000 clones, just under 80% of them singletons. The material sequenced was PBMCs. These receptor sequences come from a woman between 50 and 59 years old in good health and CMV-seropositive. Each CDR3 is given with its conserved first and last residue.

TRBV28	TRBJ2-2	CASSLPSLPGELFF
TRBV11-3	TRBJ2-2	CASSPEPEASELFF
TRBV6-5	TRBJ1-3	CASSQGLLNTIYF
TRBV25-1	TRBJ2-2	CASRTTGTGTRELFF
TRBV7-3	TRBJ2-7	CASSFSTGNYEQYF
TRBV15	TRBJ2-7	CATSYREKTYEQYF
TRBV6-6	TRBJ2-5	CASSYSGTGLQETQYF
TRBV28	.	CASSTTYEQYF
TRBV10-3	TRBJ1-5	CAIRDRVDQPQHF
TRBV28	TRBJ2-3	CASSPQGQGTDTQYF
TRBV28	TRBJ1-2	CAGLDRGANYGYTF
TRBV5-1	TRBJ2-2	CASSLEAQTNTGELFF
TRBV19	TRBJ2-4	CASSIGLADMNSLAKNIQYF
TRBV19	TRBJ2-7	CASSERGHFSYEQYF
TRBV27	TRBJ2-2	CASSPTNTGELFF
TRBV2	TRBJ1-5	CASSDRGRSQPQHF
TRBV5-6	TRBJ2-1	CASSLADNEQFF
TRBV7-9	TRBJ1-2	CASSPTGDYGYTF
TRBV18	TRBJ2-7	CASSTTGGIGYEQYF
TRBV4-2	TRBJ2-5	CASSQDYHSSLETQYF
TRBV28	TRBJ2-2	CASSLPGFSGVPGELFF
TRBV28	TRBJ1-1	CASSFFGGQEAFF
TRBV7-2	TRBJ2-3	CASSLGTGGRTDTQYF
TRBV2	TRBJ1-3	CASTPFGQGSGNTIYF
TRBV7-9	TRBJ1-4	CASSRGTGKFEKLFF
TRBV1	TRBJ2-7	CTSSQNDRVISGSYEQYF
TRBV5-1	TRBJ2-1	CASSLDPASNEQFF
TRBV28	TRBJ1-3	CASRPRQGNSGNTIYF
TRBV15	TRBJ1-2	CATSRGKGGAENYGYTF
TRBV27	TRBJ1-2	CASSSTGYGYTF
TRBV4-2	TRBJ1-6	CASSQETVKDSPLHF
TRBV30	TRBJ2-2	CAWRSGNTGELFF
TRBV11-3	TRBJ2-1	CASNTSHVREAYNEQFF
TRBV6-5	TRBJ1-5	CASSYSQGAGNQPQHF
TRBV27	TRBJ1-2	CASSKRDSFYGYTF
TRBV7-2	TRBJ2-3	CASSLAPGGGLGASTDTQYF
TRBV4-1	TRBJ1-4	CASSQDTRLNEKLFF
TRBV4-3	TRBJ1-2	CASSQRAGANYGYTF
TRBV7-9	TRBJ2-7	CSSSFRQTSNEQYF